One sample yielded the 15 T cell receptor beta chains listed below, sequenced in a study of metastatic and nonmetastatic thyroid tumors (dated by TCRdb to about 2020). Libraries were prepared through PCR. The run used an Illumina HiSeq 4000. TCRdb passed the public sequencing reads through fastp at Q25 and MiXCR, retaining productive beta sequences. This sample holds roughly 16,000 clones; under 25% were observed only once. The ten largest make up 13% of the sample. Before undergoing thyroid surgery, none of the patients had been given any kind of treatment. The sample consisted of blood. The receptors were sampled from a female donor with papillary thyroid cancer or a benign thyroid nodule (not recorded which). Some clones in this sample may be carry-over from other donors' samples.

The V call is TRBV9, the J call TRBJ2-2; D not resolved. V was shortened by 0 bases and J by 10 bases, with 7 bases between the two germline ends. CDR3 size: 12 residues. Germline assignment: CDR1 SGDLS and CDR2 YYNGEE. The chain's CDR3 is CASSVVNVELFF. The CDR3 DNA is TGTGCCAGCAGCGTAGTTAACGTGGAGCTGTTTTTT.

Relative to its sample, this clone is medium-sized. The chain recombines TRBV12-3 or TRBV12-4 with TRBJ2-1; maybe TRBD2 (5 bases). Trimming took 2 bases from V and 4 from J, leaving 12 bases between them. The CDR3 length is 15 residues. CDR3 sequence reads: CASSLYSEPYNEQFF. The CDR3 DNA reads TGTGCCAGCAGTTTATATAGCGAACCATACAATGAGCAGTTCTTC.

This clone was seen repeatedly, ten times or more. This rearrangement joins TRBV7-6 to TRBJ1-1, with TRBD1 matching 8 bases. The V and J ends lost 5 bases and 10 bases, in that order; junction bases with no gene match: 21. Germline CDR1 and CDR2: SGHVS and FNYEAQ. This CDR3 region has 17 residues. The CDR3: CASSQNRRAGGTGGAFF. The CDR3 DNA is TGTGCCAGCAGCCAGAACCGTAGGGCAGGGGGCACCGGGGGAGCTTTCTTT.

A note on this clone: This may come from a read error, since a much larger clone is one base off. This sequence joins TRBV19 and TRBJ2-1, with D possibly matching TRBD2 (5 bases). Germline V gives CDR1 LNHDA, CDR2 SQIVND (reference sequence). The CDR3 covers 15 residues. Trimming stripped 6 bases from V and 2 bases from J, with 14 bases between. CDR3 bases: TGTGCCAGTAGAGTGGTAGCGTCGGCCTACAATGAGCAGTTCTTC. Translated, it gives CASRVVASAYNEQFF. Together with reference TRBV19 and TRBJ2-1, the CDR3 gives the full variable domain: DGGITQSPKYLFRKEGQNVTLSCEQNLNHDAMYWYRQDPGQGLRLIYYSQIVNDFQKGDIAEGYSVSREKKESFPLTVTSAQKNPTAFYLCASRVVASAYNEQFFGPGTRLTVL.

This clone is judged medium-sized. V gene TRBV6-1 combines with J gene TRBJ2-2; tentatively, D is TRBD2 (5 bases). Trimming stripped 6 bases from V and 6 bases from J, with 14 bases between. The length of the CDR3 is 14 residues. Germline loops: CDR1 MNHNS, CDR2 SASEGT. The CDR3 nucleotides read TGTGCCAGCAGACCAATAGCCGGGGCCGGGGAGCTGTTTTTT. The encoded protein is CASRPIAGAGELFF.

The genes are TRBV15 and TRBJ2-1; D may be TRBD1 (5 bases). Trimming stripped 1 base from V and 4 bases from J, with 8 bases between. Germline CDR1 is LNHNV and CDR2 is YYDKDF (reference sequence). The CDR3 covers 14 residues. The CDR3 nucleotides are TGTGCCACCAGCAGAGGAAGACAGTACAATGAGCAGTTCTTC. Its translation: CATSRGRQYNEQFF. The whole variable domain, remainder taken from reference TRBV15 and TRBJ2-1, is DAMVIQNPRYQVTQFGKPVTLSCSQTLNHNVMYWYQQKSSQAPKLLFHYYDKDFNNEADTPDNFQSRRPNTSFCFLDIRSPGLGDTAMYLCATSRGRQYNEQFFGPGTRLTVL.

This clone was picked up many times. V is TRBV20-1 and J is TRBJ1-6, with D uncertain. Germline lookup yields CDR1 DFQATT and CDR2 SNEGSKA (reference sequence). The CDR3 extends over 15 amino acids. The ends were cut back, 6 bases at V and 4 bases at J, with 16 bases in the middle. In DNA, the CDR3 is TGCAGTGCCCCTTCTCAGTCCGAATATAATTCACCCCTCCACTTT. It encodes CSAPSQSEYNSPLHF.

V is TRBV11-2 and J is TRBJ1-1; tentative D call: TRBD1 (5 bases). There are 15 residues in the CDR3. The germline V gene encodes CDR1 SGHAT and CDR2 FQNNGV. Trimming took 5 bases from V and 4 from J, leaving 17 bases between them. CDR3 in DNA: TGTGCCAGCAGCGTACGGCAGGGCGGCGGCACTGAAGCTTTCTTT. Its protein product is CASSVRQGGGTEAFF.

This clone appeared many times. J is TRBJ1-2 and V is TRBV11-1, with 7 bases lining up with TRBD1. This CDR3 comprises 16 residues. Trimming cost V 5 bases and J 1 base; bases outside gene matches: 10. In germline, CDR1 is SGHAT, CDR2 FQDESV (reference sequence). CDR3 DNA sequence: TGTGCCAGCAGCCGCGGGACAGCCGATTATAACTATGGCTACACCTTC. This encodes CASSRGTADYNYGYTF.

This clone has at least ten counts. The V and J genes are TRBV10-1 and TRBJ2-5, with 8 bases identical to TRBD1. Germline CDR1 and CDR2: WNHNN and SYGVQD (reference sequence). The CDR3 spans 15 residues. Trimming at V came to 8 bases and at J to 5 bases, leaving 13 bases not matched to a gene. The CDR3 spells CASAPDRDGFETQYF. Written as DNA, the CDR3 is TGCGCCAGCGCACCGGACAGGGATGGGTTCGAGACCCAGTACTTC.

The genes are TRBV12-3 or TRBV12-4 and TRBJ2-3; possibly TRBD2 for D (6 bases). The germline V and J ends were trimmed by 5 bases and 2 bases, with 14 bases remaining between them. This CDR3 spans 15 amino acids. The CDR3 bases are TGTGCCAGCAGTGCCATAGGAGGGTCCACAGATACGCAGTATTTT. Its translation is CASSAIGGSTDTQYF.

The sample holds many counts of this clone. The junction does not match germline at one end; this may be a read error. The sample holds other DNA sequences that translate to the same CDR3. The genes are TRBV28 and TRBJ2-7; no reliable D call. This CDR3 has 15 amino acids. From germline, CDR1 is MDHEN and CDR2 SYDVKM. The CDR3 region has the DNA TGTGCCAGCAGTTTAAAGGATATGTCCTCCTACGAGCAATACTTC. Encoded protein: CASSLKDMSSYEQYF. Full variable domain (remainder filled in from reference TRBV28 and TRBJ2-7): DVKVTQSSRYLVKRTGEKVFLECVQDMDHENMFWYRQDPGLGLRLIYFSYDVKMKEKGDIPEGYSVSREKKERFSLILESASTNQTSMYLCASSLKDMSSYEQYFGPGTRLTVT.

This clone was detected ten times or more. In DNA, the CDR3 is TGTGCCAGCAGATCCGGGGTTGGGACGGAACACCAAGAGACCCAGTACTTC. This codes for CASRSGVGTEHQETQYF. V and J are TRBV11-3 and TRBJ2-5; D is tentatively TRBD1 or TRBD2 (5 bases each). The CDR3 spans 17 residues. Germline CDR1 and CDR2: SGHNT and YENEEA. The V gene lost 6 bases and the J gene lost 0 bases, with 20 bases spanning the gap.

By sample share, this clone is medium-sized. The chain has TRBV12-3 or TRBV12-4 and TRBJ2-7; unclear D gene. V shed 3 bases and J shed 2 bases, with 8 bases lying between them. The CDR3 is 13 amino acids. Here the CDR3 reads CASSFEYPYEQYF. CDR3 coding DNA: TGTGCCAGCAGTTTTGAGTACCCCTACGAGCAGTACTTC.

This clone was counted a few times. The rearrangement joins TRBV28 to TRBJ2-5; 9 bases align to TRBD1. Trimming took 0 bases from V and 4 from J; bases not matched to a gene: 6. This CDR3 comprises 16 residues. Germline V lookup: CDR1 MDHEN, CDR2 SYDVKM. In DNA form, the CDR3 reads TGTGCCAGCAGTTTATGGGGACAGGGTATACGAGAGACCCAGTACTTC. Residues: CASSLWGQGIRETQYF.